This T cell receptor beta chain was captured in a study of T cell responses to AZD1222 COVID-19 vaccine. Study details: Some second doses came at about 4 weeks and others at about 12 weeks; these were pooled. General study findings and limits: Spike-specific TCR breadth rose after two AZD1222 doses, and depth rose as well. Baseline serology detected seropositivity in only six AZD1222 recipients. Of spike-specific TCRs, nearly half reportedly target regions left unmutated in variants.

Clones were sequenced by immunoSEQ multiplex PCR, and TCRdb holds only the in-frame ones, with some missing. The sample includes 250,000 or so clones, approximately 93% seen only once; the top ten take about 0.5%. Remarks on this clone: Its specificity is unknown.

Germline loops: CDR1 LGHNA, CDR2 YNFKEQ. The CDR3 runs 14 residues. After removal of 3 bases from V and 4 bases from J, the junction contained 4 bases not matched to a gene. This clonotype originated in an adult in good health. The specimen comprised peripheral blood, sampled on day 0 of AZD1222 vaccination. This chain links TRBV4-2 with TRBJ2-7; 9 positions agree with TRBD1. This CDR3 is CASSQDRGPYEQYF. The CDR3 coding sequence is TGTGCCAGCAGCCAGGACAGGGGTCCGTACGAGCAGTACTTC.